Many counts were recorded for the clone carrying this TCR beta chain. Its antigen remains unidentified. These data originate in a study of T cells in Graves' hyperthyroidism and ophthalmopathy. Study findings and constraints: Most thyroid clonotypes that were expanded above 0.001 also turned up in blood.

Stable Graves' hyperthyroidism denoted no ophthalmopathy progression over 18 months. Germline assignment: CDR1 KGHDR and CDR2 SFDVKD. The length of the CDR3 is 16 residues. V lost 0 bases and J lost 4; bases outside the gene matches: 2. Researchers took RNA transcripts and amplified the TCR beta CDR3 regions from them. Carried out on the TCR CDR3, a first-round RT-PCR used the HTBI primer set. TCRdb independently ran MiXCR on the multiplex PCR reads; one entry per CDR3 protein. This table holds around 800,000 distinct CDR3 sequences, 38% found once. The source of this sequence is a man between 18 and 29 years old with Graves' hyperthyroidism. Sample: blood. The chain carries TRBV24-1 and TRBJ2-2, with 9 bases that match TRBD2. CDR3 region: CATSDLKREVTGELFF. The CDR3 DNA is TGTGCCACCAGTGATTTGAAGCGGGAGGTCACCGGGGAGCTGTTTTTT.